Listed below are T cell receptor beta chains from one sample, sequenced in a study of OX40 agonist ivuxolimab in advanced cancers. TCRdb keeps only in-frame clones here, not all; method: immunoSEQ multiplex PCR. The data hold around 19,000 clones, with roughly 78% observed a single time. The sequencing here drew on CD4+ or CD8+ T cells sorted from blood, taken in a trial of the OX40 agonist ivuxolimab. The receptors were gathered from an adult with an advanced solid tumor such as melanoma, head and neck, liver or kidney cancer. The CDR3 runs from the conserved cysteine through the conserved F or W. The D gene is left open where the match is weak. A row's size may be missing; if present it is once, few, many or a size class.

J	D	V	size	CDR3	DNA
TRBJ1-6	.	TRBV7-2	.	CASSLGQGRNSPLHF	TGTGCCAGCAGCTTGGGCCAGGGGAGGAATTCACCCCTCCACTTT
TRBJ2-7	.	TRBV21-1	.	CASSKYPGFYEQYF	TGTGCCAGCAGCAAATACCCGGGATTCTACGAGCAGTACTTC
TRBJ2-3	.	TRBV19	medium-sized	CASSSIVSVPDTQYF	TGTGCCAGTAGTTCCATCGTATCTGTCCCAGATACGCAGTATTTT
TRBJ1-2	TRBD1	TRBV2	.	CASSLLQGQHGYTF	TGTGCCAGCAGCCTCCTACAGGGGCAGCATGGCTACACCTTC
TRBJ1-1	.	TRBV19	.	CASSIGFTEAFF	TGTGCCAGTAGTATAGGGTTCACTGAAGCTTTCTTT
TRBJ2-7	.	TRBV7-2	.	CASSLLGVTHEQYF	TGTGCCAGCAGCTTACTTGGGGTAACCCACGAGCAGTACTTC
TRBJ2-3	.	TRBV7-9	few	CASSLASKKISTDTQYF	TGTGCCAGCAGCTTAGCGTCGAAGAAAATTAGCACAGATACGCAGTATTTT
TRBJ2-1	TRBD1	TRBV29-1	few	CSVLVQGKGPSSYNEQFF	TGCAGCGTCTTAGTACAGGGGAAGGGTCCGAGCTCCTACAATGAGCAGTTCTTC
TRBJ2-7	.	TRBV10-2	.	CASSESLRLAYF	TGCGCCAGCAGTGAGTCGCTTCGACTGGCGTACTTC
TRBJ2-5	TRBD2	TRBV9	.	CASSVGAAGGLGETQYF	TGTGCCAGCAGCGTAGGTGCAGCGGGGGGGCTTGGGGAGACCCAGTACTTC
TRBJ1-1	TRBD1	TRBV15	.	CATSRGDRANTEAFF	TGTGCCACCAGCAGGGGGGACAGGGCTAACACTGAAGCTTTCTTT
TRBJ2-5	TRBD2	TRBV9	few	CASSGDLGTSDQETQYF	TGTGCCAGCAGCGGCGACCTTGGGACTAGCGATCAAGAGACCCAGTACTTC
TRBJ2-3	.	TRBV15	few	CATSRSQGTDTQYF	TGTGCCACCAGCAGATCGCAGGGCACAGATACGCAGTATTTT
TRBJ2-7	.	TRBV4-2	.	CASSLLGDHSSYEQYF	TGTGCCAGCAGCTTATTAGGTGATCATAGCTCCTACGAGCAGTACTTC
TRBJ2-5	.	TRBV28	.	CASSLPQGRETQYF	TGTGCCAGCAGTTTACCACAGGGTCGGGAGACCCAGTACTTC